The next 18 T cell receptor beta chains were all read from a single sample in a study of blood T cells in healthy people across ages. Through a sample-barcoded 5' primer and a J-beta primer mix, a second PCR was run for roughly 6 to 11 cycles. TCRdb re-called the 5' RACE reads through MiXCR, storing one row per CDR3 protein. The table records over a million distinct CDR3 sequences, roughly 40% of them present only once. The specimen sequenced was blood. The receptors originated from a woman aged 18 to 35 in good health.

The chain combines TRBV10-2 with TRBJ2-7, with 10 bases identical to TRBD2. Germline CDR1 WSHSY, CDR2 SAAADI. With 2 bases clipped from V and 4 bases from J, the junction kept 5 bases outside the gene matches. This CDR3 contains 15 residues. CDR3 sequence: CASSEEAGGPYEQYF. The CDR3 coding sequence is TGCGCCAGCAGTGAGGAAGCGGGAGGGCCTTACGAGCAGTACTTC.

The chain carries TRBV6-5 and TRBJ2-3, with D possibly TRBD2 on 6 matching bases. Germline V gene lookup returns CDR1 MNHEY and CDR2 SVGAGI. This CDR3 spans 15 amino acids. Trimming removed 4 bases at V and 3 bases at J, with 14 bases between. The CDR3 bases are TGTGCCAGCAGTTGGGGGGAAGGTCATACAGATACGCAGTATTTT. It is translated as CASSWGEGHTDTQYF.

In its sample, this clonotype was seen a few times. The chain is built from TRBV27 and TRBJ1-5; D perhaps matches TRBD1 (5 bases). The V gene lost 6 bases and the J gene lost 5 bases, with 11 bases spanning the gap. The CDR3 covers 13 residues. Germline values: CDR1 MNHEY, CDR2 SMNVEV (reference sequence). CDR3 loop: CASRDGTYQPQHF. The CDR3 DNA sequence: TGTGCCAGCAGGGACGGGACCTATCAGCCCCAGCATTTT.

This clonotype has more than one count but fewer than ten. The chain carries TRBV7-2 and TRBJ2-3; 10 bases agree with TRBD2. This CDR3 contains 18 residues. With V trimmed by 5 bases and J by 6 bases, 17 bases remained unmatched. The germline V gene has CDR1 SGHTA and CDR2 FQGNSA. CDR3 sequence reads: CASSQVVLAGGARDTQYF. For the CDR3, the DNA is TGTGCCAGCAGCCAAGTGGTCTTAGCGGGAGGCGCCAGGGATACGCAGTATTTT.

The J gene is TRBJ2-7, the V gene TRBV20-1; 10 nucleotides agree with TRBD1. Trimming at V came to 1 base and at J to 1 base, leaving 4 bases not matched to a gene. The CDR3 consists of 15 residues. Germline loops: CDR1 DFQATT, CDR2 SNEGSKA (reference sequence). CDR3 bases: TGCAGTGCTAGAGGGACAGGGGGGTTATCCTACGAGCAGTACTTC. Translated, it gives CSARGTGGLSYEQYF.

Turning to this clonotype: An end of the junction does not agree with germline; a read error may underlie this. V gene TRBV11-2 combines with J gene TRBJ2-3; 9 bases align to TRBD2. The CDR3 runs to 16 residues. The germline V gene has CDR1 SGHAT and CDR2 FQNNGV. Here the CDR3 DNA reads TGTGCCAGCAGCCCGAGTCGCGGGAGGGTGTCAGATACGCGGTATTTT. This encodes CASSPSRGRVSDTRYF.

This clonotype was observed a handful of times. The genes are TRBV20-1 and TRBJ1-5; no clear D. This CDR3 comprises 15 residues. V gave up 6 bases and J gave up 0 bases, with 15 bases separating them. Germline V gene lookup returns CDR1 DFQATT and CDR2 SNEGSKA (reference sequence). In nucleotides, the CDR3 is TGCAGTGCCGCTGAGGATTCTTATAGCAATCAGCCCCAGCATTTT. Encoded protein: CSAAEDSYSNQPQHF.

This chain links TRBV12-3 or TRBV12-4 with TRBJ1-5; D ambiguous. V shed 3 bases and J shed 0 bases, with 6 bases lying between them. The CDR3 has 14 residues. The CDR3: CASSFGNSNQPQHF. The CDR3 coding sequence is TGTGCCAGCAGTTTTGGAAATAGCAATCAGCCCCAGCATTTT.

The V and J genes are TRBV20-1 and TRBJ2-1, with D unresolved. The J call is uncertain, as TRBJ2-7 better fits the DNA end. From germline, CDR1 is DFQATT and CDR2 SNEGSKA (reference sequence). The CDR3 contains 12 residues. The CDR3 is CSASDGDNEQYF. CDR3 coding DNA: TGCAGTGCTTCGGACGGAGACAATGAGCAGTACTTC.

The rearrangement joins TRBV10-3 to TRBJ2-1; D perhaps matches TRBD2 (5 bases). Germline V CDR1 and CDR2: ENHRY, SYGVKD. V lost 4 bases to trimming and J lost 8 bases, with 21 bases between them. CDR3 length equals 16 residues. CDR3 sequence reads: CAISGRRTKGYDEQFF. The CDR3 DNA is TGTGCCATCAGTGGGAGGCGGACGAAGGGATACGATGAGCAGTTCTTC.

The rearrangement joins TRBV20-1 to TRBJ2-3; the D is unclear. The CDR3 length is 14 residues. With 4 bases removed from V and 1 base from J, the gap between germline ends came to 12 bases. Germline V gives CDR1 DFQATT, CDR2 SNEGSKA (reference sequence). The CDR3 spells CSAKITGRTDTQYF. In DNA form, the CDR3 reads TGCAGTGCTAAAATAACTGGCCGCACAGATACGCAGTATTTT.

The rearrangement joins TRBV3-1 to TRBJ2-7; D possibly uses TRBD1 or TRBD2 (5 bases each). The CDR3 length is 15 residues. Trimming cost V 6 bases and J 7 bases, with 22 bases left between them. Germline values: CDR1 LGHDT, CDR2 YNNKEL (reference sequence). The CDR3 coding sequence is TGTGCCAGCAGGGCTAGGGATAATTGGGGGAATGAGCAGTACTTC. This translates into CASRARDNWGNEQYF.

The V call is TRBV6-5, the J call TRBJ2-3; D call uncertain. The length of the CDR3 is 14 residues. With 2 bases removed from V and 1 base from J, the gap between germline ends came to 7 bases. The germline gives CDR1 MNHEY, CDR2 SVGAGI. This chain's CDR3 is CASSYAAGTDTQYF. CDR3 in DNA: TGTGCCAGCAGTTACGCGGCGGGCACAGATACGCAGTATTTT.

This rearrangement joins TRBV12-3 or TRBV12-4 to TRBJ2-1, with 14 nucleotides matching TRBD2. The CDR3 has 16 residues. The trim removed 4 bases at V and 10 bases at J, leaving 9 bases unmatched. The CDR3: CASSSGLAGVVHEQFF. The CDR3 DNA follows: TGTGCCAGCAGTTCGGGACTAGCGGGAGTGGTTCACGAGCAGTTCTTC.

The chain is built from TRBV9 and TRBJ2-7, with D perhaps matching TRBD2 (7 bases). CDR1 is SGDLS, CDR2 YYNGEE, per germline. The CDR3 extends over 15 amino acids. V shed 1 base and J shed 0 bases, with 11 bases lying between them. CDR3 sequence reads: CASSVSAGASYEQYF. As DNA, the CDR3 is TGTGCCAGCAGCGTATCGGCGGGGGCCTCCTACGAGCAGTACTTC.

This sequence joins TRBV20-1 and TRBJ2-1, with D perhaps matching TRBD1 (6 bases). V was clipped by 3 bases and J by 4 bases, with 13 bases between them. This CDR3 is 14 amino acids long. Per germline, CDR1 DFQATT and CDR2 SNEGSKA (reference sequence). The CDR3 DNA reads as TGCAGTGCTAGTGGTGCCAGGGGATACAATGAGCAGTTCTTC. Translated, it gives CSASGARGYNEQFF.

This chain joins TRBV2 and TRBJ2-1, with 7 bases lining up with TRBD2. This CDR3 has 16 residues. Trimming removed 6 bases from V and 6 bases from J; junction bases left unmatched: 14. Looked up from germline, CDR1 is SNHLY and CDR2 is FYNNEI. The CDR3 coding sequence is TGTGCCAGCAGAGCCCTGGCTAGCGGTCTCCCCAATGAGCAGTTCTTC. Translating it yields CASRALASGLPNEQFF.

Worth noting for this clonotype: This may be a read error, as it is one base from a much larger clone. The chain employs TRBV10-3 and TRBJ2-7; tentatively, D is TRBD1 or TRBD2 (5 bases each). In germline, CDR1 is ENHRY, CDR2 SYGVKD. The CDR3 totals 14 residues. V lost 6 bases and J lost 3, with 15 bases in between. CDR3 protein: CAIRGDGSFYEQYF. The CDR3 coding sequence is TGTGCCATCAGAGGGGACGGAAGCTTCTACGAGCAGTACTTC.